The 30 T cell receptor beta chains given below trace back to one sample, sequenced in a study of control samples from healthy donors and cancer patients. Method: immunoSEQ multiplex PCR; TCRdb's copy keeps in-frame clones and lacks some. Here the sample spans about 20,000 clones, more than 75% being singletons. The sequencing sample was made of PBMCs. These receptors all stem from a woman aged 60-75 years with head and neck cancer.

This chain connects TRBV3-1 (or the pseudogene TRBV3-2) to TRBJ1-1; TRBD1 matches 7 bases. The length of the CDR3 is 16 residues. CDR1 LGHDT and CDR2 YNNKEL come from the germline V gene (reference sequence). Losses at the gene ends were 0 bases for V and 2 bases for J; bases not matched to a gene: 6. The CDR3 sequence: CASSQDHRGSNTEAFF. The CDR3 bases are TGTGCCAGCAGCCAAGATCACAGGGGAAGTAACACTGAAGCTTTCTTT.

CDR3 loop: CASSDWSLSWNEQFF. The CDR3 nucleotides are TGTGCCAGCAGTGATTGGAGTCTATCATGGAATGAGCAGTTCTTC. V and J are TRBV2 and TRBJ2-1, with D uncertain. The length of the CDR3 is 15 residues. V lost 3 bases and J 7 bases, leaving 16 bases between the germline ends. CDR1 and CDR2 (germline): SNHLY, FYNNEI. The full variable domain, completed using reference TRBV2 and TRBJ2-1, is EPEVTQTPSHQVTQMGQEVILRCVPISNHLYFYWYRQILGQKVEFLVSFYNNEISEKSEIFDDQFSVERPDGSNFTLKIRSTKLEDSAMYFCASSDWSLSWNEQFFGPGTRLTVL.

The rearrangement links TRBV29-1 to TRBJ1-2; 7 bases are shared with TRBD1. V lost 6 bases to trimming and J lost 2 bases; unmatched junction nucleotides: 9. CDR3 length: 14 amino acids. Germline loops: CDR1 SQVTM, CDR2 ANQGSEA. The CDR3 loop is CSVHSDRTNYGYTF. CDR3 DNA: TGCAGCGTCCACTCGGACAGGACAAACTATGGCTACACCTTC.

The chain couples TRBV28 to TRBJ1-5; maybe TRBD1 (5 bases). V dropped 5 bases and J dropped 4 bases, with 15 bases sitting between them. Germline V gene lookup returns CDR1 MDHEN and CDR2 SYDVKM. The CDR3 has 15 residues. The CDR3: CASSPGTAFNQPQHF. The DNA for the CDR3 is TGTGCCAGCAGTCCCGGGACCGCTTTTAATCAGCCCCAGCATTTT.

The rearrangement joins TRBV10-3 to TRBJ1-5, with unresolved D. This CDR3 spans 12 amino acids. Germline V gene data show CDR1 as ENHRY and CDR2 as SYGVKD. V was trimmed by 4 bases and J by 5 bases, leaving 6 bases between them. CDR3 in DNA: TGTGCCATCAGTGGTAGGGATCAGCCCCAGCATTTT. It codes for CAISGRDQPQHF.

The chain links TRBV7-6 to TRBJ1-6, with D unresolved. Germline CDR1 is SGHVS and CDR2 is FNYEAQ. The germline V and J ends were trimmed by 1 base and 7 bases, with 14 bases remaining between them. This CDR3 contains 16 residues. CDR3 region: CASSLGTSDDNSPLHF. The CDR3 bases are TGTGCCAGCAGCTTAGGGACGTCGGATGACAATTCACCCCTCCACTTT.

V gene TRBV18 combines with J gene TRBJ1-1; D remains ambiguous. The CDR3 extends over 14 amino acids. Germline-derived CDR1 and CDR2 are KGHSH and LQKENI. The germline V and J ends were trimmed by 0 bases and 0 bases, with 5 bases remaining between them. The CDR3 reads CASSPPVMNTEAFF. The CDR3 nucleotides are TGTGCCAGCTCACCACCTGTCATGAACACTGAAGCTTTCTTT.

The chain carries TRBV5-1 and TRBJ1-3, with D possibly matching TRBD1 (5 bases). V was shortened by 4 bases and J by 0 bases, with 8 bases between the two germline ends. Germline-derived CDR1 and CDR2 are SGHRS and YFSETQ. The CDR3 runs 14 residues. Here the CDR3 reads CASSQGNSGNTIYF. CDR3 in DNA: TGCGCCAGCAGCCAGGGTAACTCTGGAAACACCATATATTTT. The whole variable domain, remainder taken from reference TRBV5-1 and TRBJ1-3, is KAGVTQTPRYLIKTRGQQVTLSCSPISGHRSVSWYQQTPGQGLQFLFEYFSETQRNKGNFPGRFSGRQFSNSRSEMNVSTLELGDSALYLCASSQGNSGNTIYFGEGSWLTVV.

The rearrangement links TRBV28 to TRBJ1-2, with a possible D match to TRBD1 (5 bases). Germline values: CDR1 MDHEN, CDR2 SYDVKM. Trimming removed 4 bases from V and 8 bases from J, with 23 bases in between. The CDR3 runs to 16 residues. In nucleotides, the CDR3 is TGTGCCAGCAGTTCTCCTAGGATGGGGCAATTTAGAGGCTACACCTTC. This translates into CASSSPRMGQFRGYTF.

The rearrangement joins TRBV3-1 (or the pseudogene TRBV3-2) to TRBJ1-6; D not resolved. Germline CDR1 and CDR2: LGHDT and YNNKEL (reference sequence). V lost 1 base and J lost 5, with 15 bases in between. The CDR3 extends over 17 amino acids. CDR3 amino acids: CASSQGRVIAHNSPLHF. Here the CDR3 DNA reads TGTGCCAGCAGCCAAGGAAGAGTTATCGCCCATAATTCACCCCTCCACTTT.

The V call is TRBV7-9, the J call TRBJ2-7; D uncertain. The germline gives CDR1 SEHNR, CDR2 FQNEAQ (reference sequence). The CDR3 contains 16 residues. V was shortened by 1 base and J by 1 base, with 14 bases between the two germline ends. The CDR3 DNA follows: TGTGCCAGCAGCTTAGGATGGGAACTCGGATCCTACGAGCAGTACTTC. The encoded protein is CASSLGWELGSYEQYF.

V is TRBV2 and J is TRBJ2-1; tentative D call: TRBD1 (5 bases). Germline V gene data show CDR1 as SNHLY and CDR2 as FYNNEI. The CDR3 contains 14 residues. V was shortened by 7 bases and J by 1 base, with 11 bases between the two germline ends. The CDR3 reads CASTLGDSYNEQFF. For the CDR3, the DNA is TGTGCCAGCACTCTAGGGGATTCCTACAATGAGCAGTTCTTC.

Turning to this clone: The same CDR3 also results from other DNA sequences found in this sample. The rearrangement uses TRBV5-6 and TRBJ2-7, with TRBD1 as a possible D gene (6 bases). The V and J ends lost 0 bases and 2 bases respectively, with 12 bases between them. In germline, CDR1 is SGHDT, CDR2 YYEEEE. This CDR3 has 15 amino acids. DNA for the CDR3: TGTGCCAGCAGCTTGGGAGGTGGGGGCCCCTACGAGCAGTACTTC. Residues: CASSLGGGGPYEQYF.

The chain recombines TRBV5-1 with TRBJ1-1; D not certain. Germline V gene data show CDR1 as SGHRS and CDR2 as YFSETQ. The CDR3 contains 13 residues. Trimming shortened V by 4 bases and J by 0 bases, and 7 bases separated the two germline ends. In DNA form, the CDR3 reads TGCGCCAGCAGCGGGTGGTTGAACACTGAAGCTTTCTTT. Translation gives CASSGWLNTEAFF.

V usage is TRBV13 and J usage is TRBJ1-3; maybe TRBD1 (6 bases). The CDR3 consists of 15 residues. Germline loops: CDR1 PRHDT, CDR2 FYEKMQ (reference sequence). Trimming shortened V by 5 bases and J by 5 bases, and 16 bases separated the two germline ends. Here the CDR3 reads CASSKNRASRNTIYF. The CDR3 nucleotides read TGTGCCAGCAGCAAAAACAGGGCTTCAAGAAACACCATATATTTT.

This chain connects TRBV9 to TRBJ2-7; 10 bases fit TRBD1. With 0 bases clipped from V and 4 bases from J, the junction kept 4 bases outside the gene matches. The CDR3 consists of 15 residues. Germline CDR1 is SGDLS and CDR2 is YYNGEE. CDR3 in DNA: TGTGCCAGCAGCGTAGGGGACAGGGGCACTTACGAGCAGTACTTC. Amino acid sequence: CASSVGDRGTYEQYF.

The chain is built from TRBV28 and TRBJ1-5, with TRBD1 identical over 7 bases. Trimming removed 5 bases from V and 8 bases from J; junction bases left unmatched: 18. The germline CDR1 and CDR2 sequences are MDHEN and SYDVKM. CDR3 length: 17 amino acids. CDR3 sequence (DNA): TGTGCCAGCAGTCCCCCTGACAGGGCCATCCTCAAGGAGCCCCAGCATTTT. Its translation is CASSPPDRAILKEPQHF.

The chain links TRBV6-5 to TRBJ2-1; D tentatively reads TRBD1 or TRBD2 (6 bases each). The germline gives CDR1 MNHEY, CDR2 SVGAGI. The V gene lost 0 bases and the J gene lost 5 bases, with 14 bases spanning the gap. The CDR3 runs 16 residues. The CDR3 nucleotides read TGTGCCAGCAGTTACTCCCCCTCGGGGGCGCACAATGAGCAGTTCTTC. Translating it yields CASSYSPSGAHNEQFF.

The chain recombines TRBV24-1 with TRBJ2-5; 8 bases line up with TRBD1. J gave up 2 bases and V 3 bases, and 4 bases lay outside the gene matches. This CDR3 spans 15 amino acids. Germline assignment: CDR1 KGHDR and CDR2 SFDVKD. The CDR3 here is CATSDTGQGQETQYF. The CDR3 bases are TGTGCCACCAGTGATACAGGACAGGGACAAGAGACCCAGTACTTC.

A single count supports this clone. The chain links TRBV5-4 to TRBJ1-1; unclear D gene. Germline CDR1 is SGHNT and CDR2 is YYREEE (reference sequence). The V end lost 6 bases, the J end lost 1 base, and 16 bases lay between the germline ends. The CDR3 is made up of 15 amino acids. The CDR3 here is CASTDFLDGNTEAFF. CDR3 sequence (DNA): TGTGCCAGCACCGACTTCTTGGACGGGAACACTGAAGCTTTCTTT.

The CDR3 reads CASSSTSYPLTDTQYF. In DNA, the CDR3 is TGTGCCAGCAGCTCAACTAGCTACCCCCTCACAGATACGCAGTATTTT. The rearrangement links TRBV5-6 to TRBJ2-3, with D possibly matching TRBD2 (6 bases). With 3 bases removed from V and 2 bases from J, the gap between germline ends came to 16 bases. The CDR3 extends over 16 amino acids. The V gene's germline CDR1 is SGHDT and CDR2 YYEEEE.

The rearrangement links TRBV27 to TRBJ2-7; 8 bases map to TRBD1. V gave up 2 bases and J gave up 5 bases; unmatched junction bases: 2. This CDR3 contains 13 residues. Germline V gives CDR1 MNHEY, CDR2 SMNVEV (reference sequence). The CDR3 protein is CASSLRQGNEQYF. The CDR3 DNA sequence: TGTGCCAGCAGTTTAAGACAGGGGAACGAGCAGTACTTC.

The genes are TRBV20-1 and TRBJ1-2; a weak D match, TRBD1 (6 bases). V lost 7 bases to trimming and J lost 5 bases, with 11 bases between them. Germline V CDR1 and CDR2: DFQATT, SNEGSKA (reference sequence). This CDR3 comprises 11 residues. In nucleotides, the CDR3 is TGCAGTGTACCCCAGGGGTATGGCTACACCTTC. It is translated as CSVPQGYGYTF.

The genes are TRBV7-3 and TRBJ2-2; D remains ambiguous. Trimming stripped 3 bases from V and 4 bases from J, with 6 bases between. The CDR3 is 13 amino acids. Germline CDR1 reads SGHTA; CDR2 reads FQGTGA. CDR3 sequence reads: CASSFFGTGELFF. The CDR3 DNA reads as TGTGCCAGCAGCTTTTTTGGCACCGGGGAGCTGTTTTTT.

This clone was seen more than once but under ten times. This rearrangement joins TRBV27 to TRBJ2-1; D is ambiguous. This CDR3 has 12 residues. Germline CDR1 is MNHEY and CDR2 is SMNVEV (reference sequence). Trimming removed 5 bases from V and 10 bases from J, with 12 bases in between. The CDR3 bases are TGTGCCAGCAGTGGGTCTGCCACGGAGCAGTTCTTC. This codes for CASSGSATEQFF.

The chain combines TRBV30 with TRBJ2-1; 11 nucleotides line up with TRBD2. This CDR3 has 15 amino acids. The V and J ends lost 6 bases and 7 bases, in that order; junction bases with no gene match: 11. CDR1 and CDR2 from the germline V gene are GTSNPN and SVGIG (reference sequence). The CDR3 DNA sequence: TGTGCCTGCAACAAGGGACTAGCGGTTATAAATGAGCAGTTCTTC. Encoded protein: CACNKGLAVINEQFF.

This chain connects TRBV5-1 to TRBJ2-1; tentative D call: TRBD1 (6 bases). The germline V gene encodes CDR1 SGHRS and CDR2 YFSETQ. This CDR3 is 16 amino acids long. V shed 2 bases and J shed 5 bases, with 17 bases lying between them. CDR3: CASSLPPGQWNNEQFF. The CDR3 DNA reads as TGCGCCAGCAGCTTACCCCCGGGACAATGGAACAATGAGCAGTTCTTC.

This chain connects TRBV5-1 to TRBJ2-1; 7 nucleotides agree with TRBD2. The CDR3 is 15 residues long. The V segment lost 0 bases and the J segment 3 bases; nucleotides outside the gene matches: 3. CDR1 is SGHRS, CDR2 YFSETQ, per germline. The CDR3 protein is CASSLEAGVYNEQFF. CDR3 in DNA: TGCGCCAGCAGCTTGGAGGCGGGAGTCTACAATGAGCAGTTCTTC. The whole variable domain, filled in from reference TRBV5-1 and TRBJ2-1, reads KAGVTQTPRYLIKTRGQQVTLSCSPISGHRSVSWYQQTPGQGLQFLFEYFSETQRNKGNFPGRFSGRQFSNSRSEMNVSTLELGDSALYLCASSLEAGVYNEQFFGPGTRLTVL.

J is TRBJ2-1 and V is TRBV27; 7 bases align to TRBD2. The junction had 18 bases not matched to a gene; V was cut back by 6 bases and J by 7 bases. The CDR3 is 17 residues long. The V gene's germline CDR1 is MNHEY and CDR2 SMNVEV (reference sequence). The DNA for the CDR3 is TGTGCCAGCAGCACAGCATACAGGCCAGGCGGGAGTAATGAGCAGTTCTTC. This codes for CASSTAYRPGGSNEQFF.

The CDR3 here is CASSEARTGGAETQYF. The CDR3 DNA reads as TGTGCCAGCAGTGAAGCCAGGACAGGGGGCGCGGAGACCCAGTACTTC. The chain combines TRBV2 with TRBJ2-5; TRBD1 aligns across 11 bases. Germline CDR1 is SNHLY and CDR2 is FYNNEI. Germline trimming cut 0 bases from V and 5 bases from J; bases unmatched to any gene: 5. CDR3 length: 16 residues.